A selection of T cell receptor beta chains follows, all from one sample in a study of T cells in tumors after PD-1 blockade. Data came from immunoSEQ multiplex PCR; TCRdb stores just in-frame clones and leaves some out. This table holds approximately 60,000 clones, approximately 79% found once. The source was PBMCs, collected after anti-PD-1 treatment. These receptor sequences come from a human donor with basal cell carcinoma. Both conserved end residues are part of each CDR3. A D gene is named only where the DNA matches it firmly. Rows may omit the clone size; those that give it use once, few, many or a size class.

V gene: TRBV4-2
D gene: TRBD1
clone size: NA
J gene: TRBJ1-2
CDR3 DNA: TGTGCCAGCAGCCAAGGGCTACAGGGGAACTATGGCTACACCTTC
CDR3 protein: CASSQGLQGNYGYTF

V gene: TRBV6-5
D gene: NA
clone size: NA
J gene: TRBJ2-5
CDR3 DNA: TGTGCCAGCAGACCACTAGTTTTGGAGACCCAGTACTTC
CDR3 protein: CASRPLVLETQYF

V gene: TRBV3-1/TRBV3-2
D gene: NA
clone size: NA
J gene: TRBJ2-5
CDR3 DNA: TGTGCCAGCAGCCAAGTCGGGGGTTACCAAGAGACCCAGTACTTC
CDR3 protein: CASSQVGGYQETQYF

V gene: TRBV6-1
D gene: NA
clone size: NA
J gene: TRBJ2-6
CDR3 DNA: TGTGCCAGCAGTGAAGCCCCAAGGTCGACCGGGGCCAACGTCCTGACTTTC
CDR3 protein: CASSEAPRSTGANVLTF

V gene: TRBV7-6
D gene: NA
clone size: few
J gene: TRBJ1-5
CDR3 DNA: TGTGCCAGCAGCCCATTGGGTCAGCCCCAGCATTTT
CDR3 protein: CASSPLGQPQHF

V gene: TRBV19
D gene: NA
clone size: NA
J gene: TRBJ1-1
CDR3 DNA: TGTGCCAGTAGCCCCAACAGGATGACTGAAGCTTTCTTT
CDR3 protein: CASSPNRMTEAFF

V gene: TRBV27
D gene: NA
clone size: NA
J gene: TRBJ2-1
CDR3 DNA: TGTGCCAGCAGTTTAGGCAGGGCCTACAATGAGCAGTTCTTC
CDR3 protein: CASSLGRAYNEQFF

V gene: TRBV6-5
D gene: TRBD1
clone size: NA
J gene: TRBJ1-1
CDR3 DNA: TGTGCCAGCAGTAACTTTAGGACAGGGAACACTGAAGCTTTCTTT
CDR3 protein: CASSNFRTGNTEAFF

V gene: TRBV7-9
D gene: NA
clone size: NA
J gene: TRBJ2-5
CDR3 DNA: TGTGCCAGCAGCTTGACAGAGACCCTGGAGACCCAGTACTTC
CDR3 protein: CASSLTETLETQYF

V gene: TRBV4-1
D gene: NA
clone size: few
J gene: TRBJ2-2
CDR3 DNA: TGCGCCAGCAGGAAGATATTGGTGACCGGGGAGCTGTTTTTT
CDR3 protein: CASRKILVTGELFF

V gene: TRBV7-2
D gene: TRBD2
clone size: once
J gene: TRBJ2-7
CDR3 DNA: TGTGCCAGCAGCTTCCGGGAGGCCTACCCCTTGAACGAGCAGTACTTC
CDR3 protein: CASSFREAYPLNEQYF

V gene: TRBV10-3
D gene: TRBD1
clone size: NA
J gene: TRBJ1-1
CDR3 DNA: TGTGCCATCAGCGAGTTGCTAGGGGGCGCGACTGAAGCTTTCTTT
CDR3 protein: CAISELLGGATEAFF

V gene: TRBV9
D gene: NA
clone size: NA
J gene: TRBJ2-3
CDR3 DNA: TGTGCCAGCAGCGTAGGCGACTATACGCAGTATTTT
CDR3 protein: CASSVGDYTQYF

V gene: TRBV5-1
D gene: NA
clone size: NA
J gene: TRBJ2-1
CDR3 DNA: TGCGCCAGCAGCTTGGACGGCTTTCTGGGCGTGGATGAGCAGTTCTTC
CDR3 protein: CASSLDGFLGVDEQFF

V gene: TRBV3-1/TRBV3-2
D gene: NA
clone size: NA
J gene: TRBJ1-3
CDR3 DNA: TGTGCCAGCAGCCAAAGAGGGGGCTCTGGAAACACCATATATTTT
CDR3 protein: CASSQRGGSGNTIYF

V gene: TRBV28
D gene: NA
clone size: once
J gene: TRBJ2-2
CDR3 DNA: TGTGCCAGCAGTTTGTCTTTAGGGGCCCAAATGGTTTACACCGGGGAGCTGTTTTTT
CDR3 protein: CASSLSLGAQMVYTGELFF

V gene: TRBV12-3/TRBV12-4
D gene: NA
clone size: NA
J gene: TRBJ1-5
CDR3 DNA: TGTGCCAGCAGGGGGAGCAATCAGCCCCAGCATTTT
CDR3 protein: CASRGSNQPQHF

V gene: TRBV5-6
D gene: NA
clone size: NA
J gene: TRBJ1-4
CDR3 DNA: TGTGCCAGCAGCTTGGGGCAGGCCGCTAATGAAAAACTGTTTTTT
CDR3 protein: CASSLGQAANEKLFF

V gene: TRBV9
D gene: TRBD1
clone size: few
J gene: TRBJ1-2
CDR3 DNA: TGTGCCAGCAGCGGCGGGGACAGGGCGAGGGGCTACACCTTC
CDR3 protein: CASSGGDRARGYTF

V gene: TRBV6-5
D gene: NA
clone size: NA
J gene: TRBJ2-7
CDR3 DNA: TGTGCCAGCAGTTACGCGGGGACAATCAGCGGTGGCGAGCAGTACTTC
CDR3 protein: CASSYAGTISGGEQYF

V gene: TRBV27
D gene: NA
clone size: NA
J gene: TRBJ1-5
CDR3 DNA: TGTGCCAGCAGTTTATCATGGACAAGGCCTTATAGCAATCAGCCCCAGCATTTT
CDR3 protein: CASSLSWTRPYSNQPQHF

V gene: TRBV30
D gene: NA
clone size: NA
J gene: TRBJ2-2
CDR3 DNA: TGTGCCTGGAGGGGAGAAGGACGGGCCGGGGAGCTGTTTTTT
CDR3 protein: CAWRGEGRAGELFF

V gene: TRBV3-1/TRBV3-2
D gene: TRBD2
clone size: few
J gene: TRBJ2-3
CDR3 DNA: TGTGCCAGCAGCCTCCGAGGGGCGGGAGGCGCGGATACGCAGTATTTT
CDR3 protein: CASSLRGAGGADTQYF

V gene: TRBV19
D gene: NA
clone size: NA
J gene: TRBJ1-1
CDR3 DNA: TGTGCCAGTAAACTACGGGACACGCAGACTGAAGCTTTCTTT
CDR3 protein: CASKLRDTQTEAFF

V gene: TRBV27
D gene: NA
clone size: NA
J gene: TRBJ2-7
CDR3 DNA: TGTGCCAGCTCCTACGAGCAGTACTTC
CDR3 protein: CASSYEQYF

V gene: TRBV6-5
D gene: NA
clone size: once
J gene: TRBJ2-3
CDR3 DNA: TGTGCCAGCAGTCGGGACTTCACAGATACGCAGTATTTT
CDR3 protein: CASSRDFTDTQYF

V gene: TRBV5-1
D gene: TRBD1
clone size: NA
J gene: TRBJ1-6
CDR3 DNA: TGCGCCAGCAGCGCGGGACAGGGGAATTCACCCCTCCACTTT
CDR3 protein: CASSAGQGNSPLHF

V gene: TRBV28
D gene: NA
clone size: NA
J gene: TRBJ2-4
CDR3 DNA: TGTGCCAGCAGTGGGGGGCGGGTCAAAAACATTCAGTACTTC
CDR3 protein: CASSGGRVKNIQYF

V gene: TRBV10-3
D gene: TRBD1
clone size: NA
J gene: TRBJ1-2
CDR3 DNA: TGTGCCATCAGTGAGTCCGGGACAGGGGGCAGCTATGGCTACACCTTC
CDR3 protein: CAISESGTGGSYGYTF

V gene: TRBV30
D gene: TRBD1
clone size: once
J gene: TRBJ1-5
CDR3 DNA: TGTGCCTGGAGACCAGGACAGGGCACTTATAGCAATCAGCCCCAGCATTTT
CDR3 protein: CAWRPGQGTYSNQPQHF

V gene: TRBV29-1
D gene: NA
clone size: NA
J gene: TRBJ1-5
CDR3 DNA: TGCAGCGTTGCCGGGTGGCAGGCTGATAGCAATCAGCCCCAGCATTTT
CDR3 protein: CSVAGWQADSNQPQHF

V gene: TRBV5-1
D gene: TRBD2
clone size: NA
J gene: TRBJ2-7
CDR3 DNA: TGCGCCAGCAAAGCGGGGACGGTCTCCTACGAGCAGTACTTC
CDR3 protein: CASKAGTVSYEQYF

V gene: TRBV20-1
D gene: NA
clone size: NA
J gene: TRBJ2-7
CDR3 DNA: TGCAGTGCTTACGACTCCTACGAGCAGTACTTC
CDR3 protein: CSAYDSYEQYF

V gene: TRBV18
D gene: TRBD1
clone size: NA
J gene: TRBJ1-2
CDR3 DNA: TGTGCCAGCTCACCAGTCCAGGGGGAAGGCTACACCTTC
CDR3 protein: CASSPVQGEGYTF

V gene: TRBV2
D gene: NA
clone size: NA
J gene: TRBJ1-6
CDR3 DNA: TGTGCCAGCAGTGGGGGGACACCTAATTCACCCCTCCACTTT
CDR3 protein: CASSGGTPNSPLHF

V gene: TRBV19
D gene: NA
clone size: NA
J gene: TRBJ1-2
CDR3 DNA: TGTGCCAGTAATCACCTGAGCCCTAACTATGGCTACACCTTC
CDR3 protein: CASNHLSPNYGYTF

V gene: TRBV28
D gene: TRBD2
clone size: NA
J gene: TRBJ2-3
CDR3 DNA: TGTGCCAGCAGTTCCCCTAGCGGGGGGGCCACAGATACGCAGTATTTT
CDR3 protein: CASSSPSGGATDTQYF

V gene: TRBV30
D gene: TRBD1
clone size: NA
J gene: TRBJ1-5
CDR3 DNA: TGTGCCTGGGGACAGGACAATCAGCCCCAGCATTTT
CDR3 protein: CAWGQDNQPQHF

V gene: TRBV18
D gene: TRBD1
clone size: NA
J gene: TRBJ1-2
CDR3 DNA: TGTGCCAGCTCACCAGGACAGGGTGCTAACTATGGCTACACCTTC
CDR3 protein: CASSPGQGANYGYTF

V gene: TRBV4-1
D gene: TRBD2
clone size: NA
J gene: TRBJ2-3
CDR3 DNA: TGCGCCAGCAGCCAAGAGGCGGGGGATAGCACAGATACGCAGTATTTT
CDR3 protein: CASSQEAGDSTDTQYF

V gene: TRBV19
D gene: NA
clone size: NA
J gene: TRBJ1-4
CDR3 DNA: TGTGCCAGTAGTATATATGCGGATGAAAAACTGTTTTTT
CDR3 protein: CASSIYADEKLFF

V gene: TRBV7-2
D gene: TRBD1
clone size: NA
J gene: TRBJ2-1
CDR3 DNA: TGTGCCAGCAGCTCACAGGGGGCTGTAGAGCAGTTCTTC
CDR3 protein: CASSSQGAVEQFF

V gene: TRBV28
D gene: NA
clone size: NA
J gene: TRBJ2-2
CDR3 DNA: TGTGCCAGCAGTTTAGGGTCTCAGGGGGGCACCGGGGAGCTGTTTTTT
CDR3 protein: CASSLGSQGGTGELFF

V gene: TRBV6-4
D gene: NA
clone size: NA
J gene: TRBJ1-6
CDR3 DNA: TGTGCCAGCAGTGCGAGGCCAGGGGATTCACCCCTCCACTTT
CDR3 protein: CASSARPGDSPLHF